One T cell receptor (beta chain) is described in this entry. The record originates from a study of blood T cell repertoires in COVID-19. The wider study: COVID-19 samples, acute and convalescent, were from the United States, Italy and Spain. PBMCs, B-cell-depleted T cells, or T cells provided the cDNA or gDNA that made up the material.

As handled by the study authors: How many nucleated cells were present was estimated from reference gene primer amplification. Libraries were prepared by immunoSEQ multiplex PCR; TCRdb keeps only in-frame clonotypes and omits some of them. V, J and clone size are those of that table, while D and trimming were read from the DNA. The table lists about 280,000 clones, 88% of them singletons. Participant reports of clinical history set cohort assignment. V lost 3 bases, J lost 3 bases, and 20 bases stayed unmatched. CDR3 length: 19 amino acids. CDR1 is SGHNT, CDR2 YENEEA, per germline. Sequenced sample: PBMCs or T cells enriched from blood (not recorded which). The chain has TRBV11-3 and TRBJ2-7, with 7 bases lining up with TRBD1. The clonotype originates from a woman aged 55-70 years in a cohort exposed to, infected with or recovered from COVID-19 (not recorded which). CDR3 sequence: CASSLPGTATSEIFYEQYF. DNA for the CDR3: TGTGCCAGCAGCTTGCCCGGGACAGCCACTTCGGAGATCTTCTACGAGCAGTACTTC.